This T cell receptor (beta chain) appears in the sequencing data of a study of cytomegalovirus exposure and HLA in healthy donors. Notes on the study in general: Reportedly, diagnosis of cytomegalovirus status by the classifier showed high specificity and sensitivity. It was only CMV serostatus that was available as immune exposure information.

PCR primers comprised 60 Vbeta and 13 Jbeta primers. This table comes from immunoSEQ multiplex PCR, and its TCRdb copy is limited to in-frame clones, with some not included. The repertoire has 150,000 to 200,000 clones, just over 70% of them found once; the top ten carry 4.7%. In the case of this clone: What it binds is unknown.

With V trimmed by 3 bases and J by 4 bases, 4 bases remained unmatched. Germline CDR1 LNHDA, CDR2 SQIVND (reference sequence). This CDR3 contains 14 residues. Sample: PBMCs. The receptor was isolated from a man aged 18 to 29 in good health and CMV-seropositive. The chain recombines TRBV19 with TRBJ1-2, with 8 bases fitting TRBD1. The CDR3 reads CASSMQGASYGYTF. The CDR3 nucleotides read TGTGCCAGTAGTATGCAGGGGGCGTCCTATGGCTACACCTTC.